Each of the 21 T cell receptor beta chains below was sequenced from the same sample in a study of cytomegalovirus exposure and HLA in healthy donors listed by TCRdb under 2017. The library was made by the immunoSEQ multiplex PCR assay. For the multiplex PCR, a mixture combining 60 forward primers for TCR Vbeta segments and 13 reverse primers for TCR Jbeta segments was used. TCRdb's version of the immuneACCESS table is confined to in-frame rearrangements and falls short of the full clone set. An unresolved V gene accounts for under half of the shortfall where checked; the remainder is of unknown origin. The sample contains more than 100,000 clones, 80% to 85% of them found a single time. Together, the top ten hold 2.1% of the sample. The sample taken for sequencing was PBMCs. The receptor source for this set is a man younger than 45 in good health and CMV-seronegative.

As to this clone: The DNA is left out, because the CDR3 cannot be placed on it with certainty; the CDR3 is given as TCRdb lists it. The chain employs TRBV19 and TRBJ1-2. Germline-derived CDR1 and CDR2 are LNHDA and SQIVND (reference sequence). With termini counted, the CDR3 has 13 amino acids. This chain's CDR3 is CASTSVSNYGYTF.

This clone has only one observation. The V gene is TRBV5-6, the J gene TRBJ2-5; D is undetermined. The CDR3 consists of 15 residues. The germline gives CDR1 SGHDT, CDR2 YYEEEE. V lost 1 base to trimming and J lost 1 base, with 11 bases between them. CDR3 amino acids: CASSLLRVLQETQYF. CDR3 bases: TGTGCCAGCAGCTTGCTCCGGGTCCTCCAAGAGACCCAGTACTTC.

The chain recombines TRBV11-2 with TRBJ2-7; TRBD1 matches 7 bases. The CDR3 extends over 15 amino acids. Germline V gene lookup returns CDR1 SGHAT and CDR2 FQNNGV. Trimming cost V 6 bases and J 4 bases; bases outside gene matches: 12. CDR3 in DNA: TGTGCCAGCAGGTCCCTCCCGGACAGGCCTTACGAGCAGTACTTC. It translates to CASRSLPDRPYEQYF.

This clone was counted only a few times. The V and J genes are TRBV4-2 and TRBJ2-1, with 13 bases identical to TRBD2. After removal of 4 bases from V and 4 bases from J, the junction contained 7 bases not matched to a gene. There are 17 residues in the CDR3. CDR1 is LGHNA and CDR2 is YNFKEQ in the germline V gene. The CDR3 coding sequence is TGTGCCAGCAGCCCGCACGGGACTAGCGGGGAATACAATGAGCAGTTCTTC. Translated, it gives CASSPHGTSGEYNEQFF.

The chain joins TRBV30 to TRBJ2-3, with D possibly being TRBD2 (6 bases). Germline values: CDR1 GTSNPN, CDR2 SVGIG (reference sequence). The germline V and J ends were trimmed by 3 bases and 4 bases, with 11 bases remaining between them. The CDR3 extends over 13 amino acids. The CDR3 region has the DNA TGTGCCTGGAGCCGGAGGGAGGCAGATACGCAGTATTTT. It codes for CAWSRREADTQYF. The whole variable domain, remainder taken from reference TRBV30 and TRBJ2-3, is SQTIHQWPATLVQPVGSPLSLECTVEGTSNPNLYWYRQAAGRGLQLLFYSVGIGQISSEVPQNLSASRPQDRQFILSSKKLLLSDSGFYLCAWSRREADTQYFGPGTRLTVL.

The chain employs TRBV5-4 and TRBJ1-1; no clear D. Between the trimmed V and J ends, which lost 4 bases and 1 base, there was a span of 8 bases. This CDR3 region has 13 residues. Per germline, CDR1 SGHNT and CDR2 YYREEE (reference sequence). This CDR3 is CASSTDSNTEAFF. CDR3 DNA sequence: TGTGCCAGCAGCACGGACTCGAACACTGAAGCTTTCTTT.

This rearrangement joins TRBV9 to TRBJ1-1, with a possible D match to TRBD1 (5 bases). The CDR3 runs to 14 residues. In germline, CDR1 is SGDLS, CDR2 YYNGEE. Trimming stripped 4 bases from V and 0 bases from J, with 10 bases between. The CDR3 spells CASSPQGLNTEAFF. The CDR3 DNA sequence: TGTGCCAGCAGCCCTCAGGGTTTGAACACTGAAGCTTTCTTT.

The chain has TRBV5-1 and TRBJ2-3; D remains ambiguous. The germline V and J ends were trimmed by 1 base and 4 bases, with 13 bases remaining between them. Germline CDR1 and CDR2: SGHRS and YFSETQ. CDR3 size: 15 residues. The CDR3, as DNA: TGCGCCAGCAGCTTGAACCGAAACAGTCCAGATACGCAGTATTTT. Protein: CASSLNRNSPDTQYF.

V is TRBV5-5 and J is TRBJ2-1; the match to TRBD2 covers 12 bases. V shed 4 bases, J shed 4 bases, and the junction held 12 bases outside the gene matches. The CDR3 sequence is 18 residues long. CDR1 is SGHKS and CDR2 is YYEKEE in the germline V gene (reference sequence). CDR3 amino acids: CASSPLARLAGEYNEQFF. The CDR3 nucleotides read TGTGCCAGCAGCCCCCTGGCCCGACTAGCGGGGGAATACAATGAGCAGTTCTTC.

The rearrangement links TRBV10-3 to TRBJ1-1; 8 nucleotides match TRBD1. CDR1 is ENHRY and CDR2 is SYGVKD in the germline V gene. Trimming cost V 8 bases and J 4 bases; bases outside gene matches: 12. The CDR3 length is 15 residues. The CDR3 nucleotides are TGTGCCATCGGGGGCAGGGGGCCCGGTGGCACTGAAGCTTTCTTT. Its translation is CAIGGRGPGGTEAFF.

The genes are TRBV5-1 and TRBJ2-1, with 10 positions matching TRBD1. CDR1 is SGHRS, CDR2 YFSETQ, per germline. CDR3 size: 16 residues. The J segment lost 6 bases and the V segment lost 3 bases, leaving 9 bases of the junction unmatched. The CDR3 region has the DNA TGCGCCAGCAGCTCGTCGGGACAGGGGCTTGGCAATGAGCAGTTCTTC. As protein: CASSSSGQGLGNEQFF.

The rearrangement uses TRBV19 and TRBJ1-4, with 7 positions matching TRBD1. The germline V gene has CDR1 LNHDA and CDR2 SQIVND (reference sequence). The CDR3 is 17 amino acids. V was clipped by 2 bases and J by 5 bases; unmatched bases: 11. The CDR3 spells CASSIFIAGTENEKLFF. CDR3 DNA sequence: TGTGCCAGTAGTATATTCATTGCCGGGACAGAAAATGAAAAACTGTTTTTT.

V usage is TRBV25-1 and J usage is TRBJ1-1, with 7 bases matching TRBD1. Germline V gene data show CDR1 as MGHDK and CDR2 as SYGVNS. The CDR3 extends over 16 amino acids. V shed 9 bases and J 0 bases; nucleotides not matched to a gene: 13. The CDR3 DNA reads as TGTGCCAGACTACCCGGGACAGCGAGCATGAACACTGAAGCTTTCTTT. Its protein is CARLPGTASMNTEAFF.

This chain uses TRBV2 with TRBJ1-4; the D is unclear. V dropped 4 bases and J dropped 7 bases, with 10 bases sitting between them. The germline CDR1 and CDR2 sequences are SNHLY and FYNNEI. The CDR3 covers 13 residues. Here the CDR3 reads CASSGTSGEKLFF. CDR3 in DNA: TGTGCCAGCAGTGGGACTTCGGGTGAAAAACTGTTTTTT.

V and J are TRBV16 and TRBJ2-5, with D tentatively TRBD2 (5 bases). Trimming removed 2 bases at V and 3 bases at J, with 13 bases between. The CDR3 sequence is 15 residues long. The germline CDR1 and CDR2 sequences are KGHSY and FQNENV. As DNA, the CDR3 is TGTGCCAGCAGCCAACCGGACTTTTATAAAGAGACCCAGTACTTC. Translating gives CASSQPDFYKETQYF.

In nucleotides, the CDR3 is TGTGCCAGCAGCACCTCCTCAAATGACAGCCATAATCAGCCCCAGCATTTT. Translation gives CASSTSSNDSHNQPQHF. The chain uses TRBV5-4 and TRBJ1-5, with D perhaps TRBD1 (5 bases). The germline gives CDR1 SGHNT, CDR2 YYREEE (reference sequence). The CDR3 has 17 residues. V lost 4 bases, J lost 4 bases, and 21 bases lay in between. The whole variable domain, filled in from reference TRBV5-4 and TRBJ1-5, reads ETGVTQSPTHLIKTRGQQVTLRCSSQSGHNTVSWYQQALGQGPQFIFQYYREEENGRGNFPPRFSGLQFPNYSSELNVNALELDDSALYLCASSTSSNDSHNQPQHFGDGTRLSIL.

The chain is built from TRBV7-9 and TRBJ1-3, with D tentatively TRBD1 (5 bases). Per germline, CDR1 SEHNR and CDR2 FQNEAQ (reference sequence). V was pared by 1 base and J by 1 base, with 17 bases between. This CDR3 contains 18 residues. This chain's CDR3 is CASSLVDRAAFSGNTIYF. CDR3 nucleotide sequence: TGTGCCAGCAGCTTAGTCGACAGAGCTGCCTTTTCTGGAAACACCATATATTTT.

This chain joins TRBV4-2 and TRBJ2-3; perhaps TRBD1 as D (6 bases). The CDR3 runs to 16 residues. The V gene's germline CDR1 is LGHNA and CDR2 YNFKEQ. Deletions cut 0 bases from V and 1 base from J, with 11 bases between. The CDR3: CASSQDMSGGTDTQYF. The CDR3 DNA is TGTGCCAGCAGCCAAGATATGTCAGGGGGCACAGATACGCAGTATTTT.

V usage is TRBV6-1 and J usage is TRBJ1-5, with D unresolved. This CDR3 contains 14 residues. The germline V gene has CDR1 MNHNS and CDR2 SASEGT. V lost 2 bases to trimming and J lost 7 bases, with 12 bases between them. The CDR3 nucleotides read TGTGCCAGCAGTGAACAGAGGGCGGGACAGCCCCAGCATTTT. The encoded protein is CASSEQRAGQPQHF.

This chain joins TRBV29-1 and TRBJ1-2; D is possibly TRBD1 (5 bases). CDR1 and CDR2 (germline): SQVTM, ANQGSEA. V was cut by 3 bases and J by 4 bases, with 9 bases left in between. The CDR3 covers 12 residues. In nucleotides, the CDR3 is TGCAGCGTTGAGCAGGGCCTCTATGGCTACACCTTC. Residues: CSVEQGLYGYTF. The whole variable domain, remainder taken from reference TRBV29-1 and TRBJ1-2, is SAVISQKPSRDICQRGTSLTIQCQVDSQVTMMFWYRQQPGQSLTLIATANQGSEATYESGFVIDKFPISRPNLTFSTLTVSNMSPEDSSIYLCSVEQGLYGYTFGSGTRLTVV.

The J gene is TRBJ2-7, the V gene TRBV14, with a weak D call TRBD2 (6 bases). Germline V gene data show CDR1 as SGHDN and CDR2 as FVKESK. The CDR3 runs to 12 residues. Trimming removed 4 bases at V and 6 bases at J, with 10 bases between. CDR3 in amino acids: CASSRGVSEQYF. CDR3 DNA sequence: TGTGCCAGCAGCCGGGGGGTATCCGAGCAGTACTTC.